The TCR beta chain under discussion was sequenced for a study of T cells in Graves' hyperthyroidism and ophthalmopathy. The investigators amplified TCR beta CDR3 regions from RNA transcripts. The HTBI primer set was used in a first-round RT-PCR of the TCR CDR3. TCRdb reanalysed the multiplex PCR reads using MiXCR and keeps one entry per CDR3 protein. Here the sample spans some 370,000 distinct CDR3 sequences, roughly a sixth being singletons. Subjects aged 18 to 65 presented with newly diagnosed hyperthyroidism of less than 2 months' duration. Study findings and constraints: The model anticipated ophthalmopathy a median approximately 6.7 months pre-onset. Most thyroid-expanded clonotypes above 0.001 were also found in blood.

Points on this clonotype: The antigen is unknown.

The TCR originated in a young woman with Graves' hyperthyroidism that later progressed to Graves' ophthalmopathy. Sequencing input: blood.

In DNA, the CDR3 is TGCGCCAGCAGTGGGATACAGGGGCGGAACACCGGGGAGCTGTTTTTT. It encodes CASSGIQGRNTGELFF. V usage is TRBV4-1 and J usage is TRBJ2-2, with TRBD1 identical over 7 bases. Germline V CDR1 and CDR2: MGHRA, YSYEKL. V dropped 6 bases and J dropped 1; count of bases not matched to a gene: 8. The CDR3 sequence is 16 residues long.